Detailed here is one TCR beta chain. The entry originates in a study of OX40 agonist ivuxolimab in advanced cancers. CDR1 LGHNA and CDR2 YSLEER come from the germline V gene. The CDR3 is 13 amino acids. Profiled with immunoSEQ multiplex PCR; TCRdb holds only in-frame clones, not every one. This sample yields some 10,000 clones, of which around four fifths are seen a single time; 10% belongs to the top ten. The rearrangement links TRBV4-3 to TRBJ2-5, with 7 bases fitting TRBD1. Gene TRBJ2-7 matches the end of the DNA better, so the J call may be wrong. This clonotype was obtained from an adult with an advanced solid tumor such as melanoma, head and neck, liver or kidney cancer. Source: CD4+ or CD8+ T cells sorted from blood, taken in a trial of the OX40 agonist ivuxolimab. The CDR3 nucleotides are TGCGCCAGCAGCCAAGACAGGGGGTACGAGCAGTACTTC. Its protein product is CASSQDRGYEQYF.